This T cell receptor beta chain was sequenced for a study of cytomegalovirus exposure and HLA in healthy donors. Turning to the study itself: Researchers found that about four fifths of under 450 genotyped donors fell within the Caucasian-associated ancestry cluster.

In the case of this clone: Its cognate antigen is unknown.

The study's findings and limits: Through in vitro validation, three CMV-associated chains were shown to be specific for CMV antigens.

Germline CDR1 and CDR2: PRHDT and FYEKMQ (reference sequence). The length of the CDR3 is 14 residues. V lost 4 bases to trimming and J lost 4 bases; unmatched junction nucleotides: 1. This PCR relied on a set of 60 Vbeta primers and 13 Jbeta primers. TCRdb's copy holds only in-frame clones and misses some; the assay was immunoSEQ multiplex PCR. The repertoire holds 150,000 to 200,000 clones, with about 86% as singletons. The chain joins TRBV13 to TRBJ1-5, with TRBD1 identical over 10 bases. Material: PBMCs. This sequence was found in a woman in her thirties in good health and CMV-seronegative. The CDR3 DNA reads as TGTGCCAGCAGCTCGGGACAGGGGAATCAGCCCCAGCATTTT. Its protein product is CASSSGQGNQPQHF.